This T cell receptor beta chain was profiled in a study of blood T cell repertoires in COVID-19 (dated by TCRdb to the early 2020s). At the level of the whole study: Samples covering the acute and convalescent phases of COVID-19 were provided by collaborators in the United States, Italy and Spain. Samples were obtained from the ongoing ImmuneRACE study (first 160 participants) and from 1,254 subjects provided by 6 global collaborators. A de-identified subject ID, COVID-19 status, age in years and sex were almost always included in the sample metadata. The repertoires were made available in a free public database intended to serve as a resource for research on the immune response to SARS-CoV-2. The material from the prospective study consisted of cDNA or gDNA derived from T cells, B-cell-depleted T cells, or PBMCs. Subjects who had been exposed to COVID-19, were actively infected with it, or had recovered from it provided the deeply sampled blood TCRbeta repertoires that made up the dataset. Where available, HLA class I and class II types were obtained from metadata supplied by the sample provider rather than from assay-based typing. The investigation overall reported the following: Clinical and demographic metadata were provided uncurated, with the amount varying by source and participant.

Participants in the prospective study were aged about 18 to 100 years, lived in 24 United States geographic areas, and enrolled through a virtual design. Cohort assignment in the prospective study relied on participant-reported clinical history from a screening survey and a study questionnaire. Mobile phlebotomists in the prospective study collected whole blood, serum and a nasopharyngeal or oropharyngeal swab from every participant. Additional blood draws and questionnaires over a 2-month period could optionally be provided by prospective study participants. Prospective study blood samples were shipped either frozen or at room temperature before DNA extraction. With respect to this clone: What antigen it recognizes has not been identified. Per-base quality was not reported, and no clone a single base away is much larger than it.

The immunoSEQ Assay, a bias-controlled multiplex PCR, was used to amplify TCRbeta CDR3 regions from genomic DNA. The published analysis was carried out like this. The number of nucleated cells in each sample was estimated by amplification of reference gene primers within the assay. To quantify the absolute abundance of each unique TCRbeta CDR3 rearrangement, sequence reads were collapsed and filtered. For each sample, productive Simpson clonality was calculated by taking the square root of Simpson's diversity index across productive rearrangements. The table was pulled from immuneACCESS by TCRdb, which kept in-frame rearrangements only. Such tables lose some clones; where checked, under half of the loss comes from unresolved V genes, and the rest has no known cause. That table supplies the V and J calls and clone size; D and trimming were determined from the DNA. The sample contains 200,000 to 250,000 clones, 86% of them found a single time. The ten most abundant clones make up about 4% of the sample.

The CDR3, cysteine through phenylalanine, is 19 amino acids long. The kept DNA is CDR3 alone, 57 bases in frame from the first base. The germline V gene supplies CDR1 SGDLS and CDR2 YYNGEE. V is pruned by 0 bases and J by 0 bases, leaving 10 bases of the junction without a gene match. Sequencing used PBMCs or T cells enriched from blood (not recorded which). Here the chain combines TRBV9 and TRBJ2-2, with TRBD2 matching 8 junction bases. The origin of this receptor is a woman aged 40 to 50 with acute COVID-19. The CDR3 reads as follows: CASSVAGRGVPSNTGELFF. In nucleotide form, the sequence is TGTGCCAGCAGCGTAGCAGGGCGGGGGGTTCCTTCGAACACCGGGGAGCTGTTTTTT. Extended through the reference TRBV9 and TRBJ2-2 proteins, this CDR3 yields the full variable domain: DSGVTQTPKHLITATGQRVTLRCSPRSGDLSVYWYQQSLDQGLQFLIQYYNGEERAKGNILERFSAQQFPDLHSELNLSSLELGDSALYFCASSVAGRGVPSNTGELFFGEGSRLTVL.